The next 8 T cell receptor beta chains were all read from a single sample in a study of T cell repertoires in cytomegalovirus infection. The antigens for these receptors are not known. MiXCR was run by TCRdb on the reads, yielding one entry per CDR3 protein. The table has a few hundred thousand distinct CDR3 sequences, roughly 42% seen once. The source material was cultured PBMCs, sampled from culture after CMV antigen stimulation. Receptors originate from a human donor in good health (CMV status not recorded). Some clones in this sample may be carry-over from other donors' samples.

The chain is built from TRBV20-1 and TRBJ2-5, with D tentatively TRBD1 (6 bases). Germline V gene lookup returns CDR1 DFQATT and CDR2 SNEGSKA (reference sequence). With 2 bases removed from V and 4 bases from J, the gap between germline ends came to 11 bases. The CDR3 has 13 amino acids. The CDR3, as DNA: TGCAGTGCTAGATTGGCAGGGGTAGAGACCCAGTACTTC. Its protein product is CSARLAGVETQYF.

CDR3 amino acids: CASQLGAFF. The CDR3 bases are TGCGCCAGCCAGTTGGGAGCTTTCTTT. The genes are TRBV5-1 and TRBJ1-1; unclear D gene. Germline CDR1 is SGHRS and CDR2 is YFSETQ. V was cut by 7 bases and J by 10 bases, with 8 bases left in between. This CDR3 comprises 9 residues.

This clonotype was observed many times. The V gene is TRBV2, the J gene TRBJ1-1; 8 bases are a match to TRBD1. The CDR3 extends over 14 amino acids. V lost 7 bases, J lost 4 bases, and 8 bases stayed unmatched. The germline gives CDR1 SNHLY, CDR2 FYNNEI. The CDR3 here is CASIEIGQGTEAFF. The CDR3 DNA sequence: TGTGCCAGCATTGAGATTGGACAGGGCACTGAAGCTTTCTTT.

This clonotype was observed at least ten times. The V call is TRBV7-6, the J call TRBJ2-3; 7 bases are a match to TRBD2. The junction had 12 bases not matched to a gene; V was cut back by 5 bases and J by 4 bases. CDR3 length: 16 amino acids. Germline values: CDR1 SGHVS, CDR2 FNYEAQ. As DNA, the CDR3 is TGTGCCAGCAGCACAATTCGCGGGGAGGGAGCAGATACGCAGTATTTT. This translates into CASSTIRGEGADTQYF.

The chain employs TRBV6-1 and TRBJ2-7, with D perhaps matching TRBD1 or TRBD2 (5 bases each). There are 14 residues in the CDR3. The V end was cut by 4 bases, the J end by 2 bases, with 12 bases between. Germline V gives CDR1 MNHNS, CDR2 SASEGT. This chain's CDR3 is CASSAPGAAYEQYF. CDR3 DNA: TGTGCCAGCAGTGCCCCCGGGGCAGCCTACGAGCAGTACTTC.

The J gene is TRBJ2-1, the V gene TRBV29-1, with a tentative D call TRBD1 (6 bases). CDR3 length: 15 residues. Per germline, CDR1 SQVTM and CDR2 ANQGSEA. The V gene lost 4 bases and the J gene lost 8 bases, with 21 bases spanning the gap. The CDR3 here is CSVGSRTAKRDEQFF. The CDR3 region has the DNA TGCAGCGTTGGATCACGGACAGCCAAGAGGGATGAGCAGTTCTTC.

V is TRBV4-1 and J is TRBJ1-1; tentatively, D is TRBD1 (6 bases). Germline CDR1 is MGHRA and CDR2 is YSYEKL. This CDR3 spans 14 amino acids. The germline V and J ends were trimmed by 6 bases and 2 bases, with 13 bases remaining between them. CDR3 in amino acids: CASSLKGGNTEAFF. The CDR3 DNA reads as TGCGCCAGCAGTCTCAAGGGGGGTAACACTGAAGCTTTCTTT.

The chain is built from TRBV20-1 and TRBJ1-4; TRBD1 might be the D (5 bases). The germline CDR1 and CDR2 sequences are DFQATT and SNEGSKA (reference sequence). The CDR3 loop spans 14 amino acids. Trimming stripped 5 bases from V and 5 bases from J, with 15 bases between. The CDR3 DNA is TGCAGTGCTGGGAGGGGAGGACAAAATGAAAAACTGTTTTTT. This encodes CSAGRGGQNEKLFF.